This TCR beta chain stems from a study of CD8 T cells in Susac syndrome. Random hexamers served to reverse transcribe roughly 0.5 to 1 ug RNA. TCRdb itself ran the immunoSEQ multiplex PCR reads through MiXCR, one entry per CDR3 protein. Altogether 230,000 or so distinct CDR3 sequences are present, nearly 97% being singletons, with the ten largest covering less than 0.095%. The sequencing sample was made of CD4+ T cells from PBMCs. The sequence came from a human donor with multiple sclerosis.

CDR3: CASSEVGQSEKLFF. For the CDR3, the DNA is TGTGCCAGCAGTGAAGTCGGACAGTCTGAAAAACTGTTTTTT. The genes are TRBV25-1 and TRBJ1-4; TRBD1 is a possible D gene (6 bases). V lost 2 bases and J 7 bases, leaving 11 bases between the germline ends. The CDR3 has 14 residues. CDR1 MGHDK and CDR2 SYGVNS come from the germline V gene. The full variable domain, completed using reference TRBV25-1 and TRBJ1-4, is EADIYQTPRYLVIGTGKKITLECSQTMGHDKMYWYQQDPGMELHLIHYSYGVNSTEKGDLSSESTVSRIRTEHFPLTLESARPSHTSQYLCASSEVGQSEKLFFGSGTQLSVL.